The clone carrying this TCR beta chain was observed a few times. Measured with immunoSEQ multiplex PCR; TCRdb has only the in-frame clones, and not every one. The table includes 110,000 to 150,000 clones, roughly three quarters detected once. These data come from a study of blood T cell repertoires in COVID-19. Cohorts were determined from participant-reported clinical history. V gave up 0 bases and J gave up 1 base; unmatched junction bases: 2. CDR3 length: 15 residues. CDR1 is SGHRS, CDR2 YFSETQ, per germline. The chain uses TRBV5-1 and TRBJ1-1; 8 bases fit TRBD1. Specimen: PBMCs or T cells enriched from blood (not recorded which). This receptor was obtained from a woman in her 50s who had recovered from COVID-19. The CDR3 loop is CASSLAGTGNTEAFF. Written as DNA, the CDR3 is TGCGCCAGCAGCTTGGCCGGGACAGGGAACACTGAAGCTTTCTTT.